Shown below are 13 T cell receptor beta chains from a single sample sequenced in a study of metastatic and nonmetastatic thyroid tumors. Each patient came to thyroid surgery without any prior treatment (of any kind). TCRdb re-clonotyped the PCR reads through MiXCR. Counted here are roughly 14,000 clones, about 33% occurring once; the ten biggest clones make up roughly 26%. Sequencing was performed on tumor tissue. These receptors all come from a female donor with papillary thyroid cancer or a benign thyroid nodule (not recorded which). Some clones in this sample may be carry-over from other donors' samples.

The V gene is TRBV24-1, the J gene TRBJ2-2; 7 nucleotides agree with TRBD1. The CDR3 is 17 amino acids. V lost 0 bases, J lost 5 bases, and 8 bases stayed unmatched. The germline gives CDR1 KGHDR, CDR2 SFDVKD. CDR3 nucleotides: TGTGCCACCAGTGATTTGCCCCAAAAACAGGGGACCGGGGAGCTGTTTTTT. Residues: CATSDLPQKQGTGELFF.

This clone showed up many times. CDR3 residues: CASSLSRGGGHEQYF. The DNA of the CDR3 is TGTGCCAGCAGTTTATCGCGGGGGGGGGGCCACGAGCAGTACTTC. This rearrangement joins TRBV28 to TRBJ2-7; 9 bases are a match to TRBD2. CDR1 MDHEN and CDR2 SYDVKM come from the germline V gene. V was clipped by 1 base and J by 5 bases; unmatched bases: 6. This CDR3 has 15 amino acids. The whole variable domain, filled in from reference TRBV28 and TRBJ2-7, reads DVKVTQSSRYLVKRTGEKVFLECVQDMDHENMFWYRQDPGLGLRLIYFSYDVKMKEKGDIPEGYSVSREKKERFSLILESASTNQTSMYLCASSLSRGGGHEQYFGPGTRLTVT.

To note about this clone: One end of the junction is discordant with germline, which a read error may explain. The V call is TRBV5-4, the J call TRBJ1-2, with D possibly TRBD1 on 6 matching bases. CDR1 SGHNT and CDR2 YYREEE come from the germline V gene (reference sequence). This CDR3 is built from 15 residues. The CDR3, as DNA: TGTGCCAACAGCTTGGCCGGGGGTGGGGGCTATGGCCACACCTTC. This translates into CANSLAGGGGYGHTF.

V usage is TRBV4-1 and J usage is TRBJ2-5, with D possibly called TRBD1 or TRBD2 (5 bases each). The ends were cut back, 1 base at V and 3 bases at J, with 15 bases in the middle. CDR3 size: 16 residues. The germline gives CDR1 MGHRA, CDR2 YSYEKL. The DNA of the CDR3 is TGCGCCAGCAGCCAAGCTGGGCGGCAGGGAGAAGAGACCCAGTACTTC. Amino acids: CASSQAGRQGEETQYF.

Judged by abundance, this clone is medium-sized (0.01 to 0.1%). The chain employs TRBV6-1 and TRBJ1-5; D is perhaps TRBD1 (6 bases). V lost 6 bases, J lost 0 bases, and 12 bases lay in between. Looked up from germline, CDR1 is MNHNS and CDR2 is SASEGT. The CDR3 consists of 15 residues. The CDR3 DNA reads TGTGCCAGCAGCTACGGACAGCATAGCAATCAGCCCCAGCATTTT. Translation gives CASSYGQHSNQPQHF.

This clone was counted at least ten times. The same CDR3 also results from other DNA sequences found in this sample. The genes are TRBV14 and TRBJ1-1; 7 bases are shared with TRBD1. J was trimmed by 1 base and V by 4 bases; bases with no gene match: 6. The CDR3 contains 15 residues. Germline loops: CDR1 SGHDN, CDR2 FVKESK. CDR3 loop: CASSPGTAWNTEAFF. The CDR3 bases are TGTGCCAGCAGCCCCGGGACAGCTTGGAACACTGAAGCTTTCTTT.

Points on this clone: The CDR3 does not end in the conserved phenylalanine or tryptophan, so this is likely a read error. This chain links TRBV7-3 with TRBJ2-7; weak D call: TRBD2 (6 bases). The CDR3 contains 13 residues. Trimming took 2 bases from V and 6 from J, leaving 11 bases between them. Germline V gene lookup returns CDR1 SGHTA and CDR2 FQGTGA. CDR3 nucleotide sequence: TGTGCCAGCAGCTTACTTGTGGGGGGCGAGCAGTACTCC. Amino acid sequence: CASSLLVGGEQYS.

The gene calls are TRBV9 and TRBJ2-7; no firm D call. V lost 4 bases and J 1 base, leaving 24 bases between the germline ends. Germline V gene sequence: CDR1 SGDLS, CDR2 YYNGEE. The CDR3 contains 18 residues. CDR3 sequence reads: CASSPSKVRGPESYEQYF. CDR3 DNA sequence: TGTGCCAGCAGCCCCTCCAAAGTTCGAGGCCCGGAATCCTACGAGCAGTACTTC.

This clone is large within its sample. V usage is TRBV7-8 and J usage is TRBJ2-1; D not certain. Germline values: CDR1 SGHVS, CDR2 FQNEAQ. The CDR3 is made up of 17 amino acids. The V end lost 2 bases, the J end lost 0 bases, and 14 bases lay between the germline ends. CDR3 DNA: TGTGCCAGCAGCTTATTAGTCCCCACCCGCTCCTACAATGAGCAGTTCTTC. Its protein product is CASSLLVPTRSYNEQFF.

This clone was seen ten or more times. The chain is built from TRBV5-1 and TRBJ2-1, with D perhaps TRBD2 (6 bases). The CDR3 length is 16 residues. CDR1 is SGHRS and CDR2 is YFSETQ in the germline V gene. V lost 0 bases, J lost 2 bases, and 12 bases lay in between. In DNA, the CDR3 is TGCGCCAGCAGCTTGGGTAGCGGTCGGGCCTACAATGAGCAGTTCTTC. Its translation: CASSLGSGRAYNEQFF.

The chain employs TRBV5-1 and TRBJ2-7; D tentatively reads TRBD1 or TRBD2 (6 bases each). CDR1 and CDR2 from the germline V gene are SGHRS and YFSETQ. The CDR3 contains 15 residues. Between the trimmed V and J ends, which lost 7 bases and 2 bases, there was a span of 19 bases. In nucleotides, the CDR3 is TGCGCCAGCCGCCCGGGGCCAGGGGAGGCCTACGAGCAGTACTTC. Translation gives CASRPGPGEAYEQYF. The full variable domain, its missing parts supplied by reference TRBV5-1 and TRBJ2-7, is KAGVTQTPRYLIKTRGQQVTLSCSPISGHRSVSWYQQTPGQGLQFLFEYFSETQRNKGNFPGRFSGRQFSNSRSEMNVSTLELGDSALYLCASRPGPGEAYEQYFGPGTRLTVT.

Turning to this clone: At one of its ends the junction is not consistent with the germline gene, which may arise from a read error. The chain uses TRBV6-1 and TRBJ2-2; 7 nucleotides agree with TRBD2. This CDR3 is built from 14 residues. Per germline, CDR1 MNHNS and CDR2 SASEGT. The CDR3 bases are TGTGCCAGCATACGACTGGGGGGGACCCGGGAGATGTTTTTT. This gives the protein CASIRLGGTREMFF.

Details on this clone: A read error may account for a junction end that differs from germline. The rearrangement uses TRBV28 and TRBJ1-3; D is ambiguous. The germline CDR1 and CDR2 sequences are MDHEN and SYDVKM. The CDR3 loop spans 13 amino acids. CDR3 residues: CASTFRGRNTIYF. The CDR3, as DNA: TGTGCCAGCACTTTCCGAGGAAGAAACACCATATATTTC.